Here is one T cell receptor beta chain with its context. This sample is drawn from a study of blood T cells in healthy people across ages. With 7 bases removed from V and 0 bases from J, the gap between germline ends came to 12 bases. Germline V lookup: CDR1 MGHDK, CDR2 SYGVNS. The CDR3 totals 14 residues. Then a second PCR, running roughly 7 to 12 cycles, was carried out with a sample-barcoded 5' primer and a J-beta primer mix. TCRdb called the 5' RACE reads again in MiXCR, with one record for every CDR3 protein. Of 500,000 to 550,000 distinct CDR3 sequences in the sample, more than 20% were seen once. These data were also filed under a second study, of T cells of mothers and their children.

This chain uses TRBV25-1 with TRBJ1-2, with D perhaps TRBD1 (5 bases). Material: blood. The TCR was taken from a boy younger than 18 in good health. The CDR3 is CASKIRTSNYGYTF. The DNA for the CDR3 is TGTGCCAGCAAAATCCGGACATCTAACTATGGCTACACCTTC.